The TCR beta chain described here comes from a study of cytomegalovirus exposure and HLA in healthy donors. Study results and limitations: Within an earlier analysis, most TCR beta V segments proved productive either about 87% or about 30% of the time. Per a later analysis, approximately 16,000 TCR beta sequences showed association with HLA alleles at 0.05 false discovery rate.

Sampled while nominally healthy, donors likely had unrecorded immune exposures. As concerns this clone: No antigen is known for it.

With 10 bases removed from V and 6 bases from J, the gap between germline ends came to 10 bases. The CDR3 is 11 amino acids. Primers included in the PCR were 60 Vbeta and 13 Jbeta primers. Sequenced by immunoSEQ multiplex PCR; TCRdb stores in-frame clones only, minus some. The table has more than 95,000 clones, roughly 83% seen once. What was sequenced was PBMCs. The chain employs TRBV6-7 and TRBJ2-4, with D possibly TRBD1 on 5 matching bases. TRBV6-7 falls under the ORF class, with uncertain function. The TCR was taken from a man younger than 35 in good health and CMV-seropositive. CDR3 DNA sequence: TGTGCCATCCCAGACAGAAACATTCAGTACTTC. It translates to CAIPDRNIQYF.